The T cell receptor (beta chain) under discussion was sequenced for a study of neurological immune-mediated disorders. Germline CDR1 reads KGHDR; CDR2 reads SFDVKD. The CDR3 totals 15 residues. Unmatched junction bases numbered 6, after V lost 4 bases and J lost 6 bases. TCRdb reprocessed the 5' RACE reads with MiXCR, giving one entry per CDR3 protein. The sample contains fewer than 65,000 distinct CDR3 sequences, around 10% of which appear only once. Findings and caveats of the study: Whereas HTLV-1-associated myelopathy showed the most TCR clonal expansion, multiple sclerosis showed the least, with levels below those of healthy controls. The study found no CDR3 amino acid sequences shared by expanded clones across subjects, suggesting private repertoires in all groups.

This clonotype was seen at least ten times. The antigen remains unidentified. The receptor's source is an older man with HTLV-1-associated myelopathy (HAM/TSP). Material: PBMCs. V and J are TRBV24-1 and TRBJ2-4; the match to TRBD2 covers 9 bases. CDR3: CATSDPGLAGNIQYF. In nucleotides, the CDR3 is TGTGCCACCAGTGACCCGGGACTAGCTGGAAACATTCAGTACTTC.